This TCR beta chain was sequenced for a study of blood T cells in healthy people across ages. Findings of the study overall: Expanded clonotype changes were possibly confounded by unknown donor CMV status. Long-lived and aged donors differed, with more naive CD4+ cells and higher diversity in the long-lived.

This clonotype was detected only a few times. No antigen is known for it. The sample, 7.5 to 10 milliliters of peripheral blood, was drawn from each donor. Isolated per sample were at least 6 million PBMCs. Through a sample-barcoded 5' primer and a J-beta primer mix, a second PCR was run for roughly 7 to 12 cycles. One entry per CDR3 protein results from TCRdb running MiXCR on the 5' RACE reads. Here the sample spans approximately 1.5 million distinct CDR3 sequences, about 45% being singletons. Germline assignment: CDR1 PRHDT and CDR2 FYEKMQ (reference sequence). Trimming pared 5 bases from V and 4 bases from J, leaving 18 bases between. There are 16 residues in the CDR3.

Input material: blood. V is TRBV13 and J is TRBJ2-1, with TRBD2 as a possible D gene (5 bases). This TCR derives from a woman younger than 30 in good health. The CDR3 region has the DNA TGTGCCAGCAGCCTACCTCCAGCGGAGGCTTACAATGAGCAGTTCTTC. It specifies CASSLPPAEAYNEQFF.